Listed here is a single T cell receptor (beta chain). The antigen remains undetermined. This entry comes from a study of T-cell memory formation after mild COVID-19. General study findings and limits: Prior to infection, memory already included some responding clones, suggesting cross-reactive memory joined.

The junction had 9 bases not matched to a gene; V was cut back by 3 bases and J by 2 bases. Germline values: CDR1 SGDLS, CDR2 YYNGEE. This CDR3 is built from 16 residues. TCRdb reprocessed the 5' RACE reads via MiXCR and lists one record per CDR3 protein. The table lists 250,000 to 350,000 distinct CDR3 sequences, around 19% of them singletons. J is TRBJ2-3 and V is TRBV9, with 7 positions matching TRBD1. Input material: PBMCs or a T cell subset sorted from them (not recorded which). This TCR was recovered from a man younger than 35 who had mild COVID-19 (a few samples of this study predate the infection). Cell type and time point are not known. The CDR3: CASSDPDRVATDTQYF. CDR3 DNA: TGTGCCAGCAGCGACCCTGACAGGGTGGCCACAGATACGCAGTATTTT.